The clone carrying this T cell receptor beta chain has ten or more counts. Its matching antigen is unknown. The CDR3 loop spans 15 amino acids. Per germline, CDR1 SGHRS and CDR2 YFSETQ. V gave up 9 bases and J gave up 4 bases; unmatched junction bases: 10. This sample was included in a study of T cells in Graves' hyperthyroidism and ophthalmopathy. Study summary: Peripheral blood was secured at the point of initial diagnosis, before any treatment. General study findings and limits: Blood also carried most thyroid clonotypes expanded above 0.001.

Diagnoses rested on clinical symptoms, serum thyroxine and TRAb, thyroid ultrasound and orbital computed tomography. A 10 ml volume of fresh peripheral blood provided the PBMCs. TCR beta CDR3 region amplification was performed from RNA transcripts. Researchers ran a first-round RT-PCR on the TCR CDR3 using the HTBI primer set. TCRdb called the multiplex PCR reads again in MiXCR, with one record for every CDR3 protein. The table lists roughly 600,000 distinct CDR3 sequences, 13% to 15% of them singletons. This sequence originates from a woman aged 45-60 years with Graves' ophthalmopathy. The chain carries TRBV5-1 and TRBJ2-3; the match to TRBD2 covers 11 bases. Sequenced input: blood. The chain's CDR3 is CATTDTSGSADTQYF. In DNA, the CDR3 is TGCGCCACAACTGATACTAGCGGGAGTGCAGATACGCAGTATTTT.